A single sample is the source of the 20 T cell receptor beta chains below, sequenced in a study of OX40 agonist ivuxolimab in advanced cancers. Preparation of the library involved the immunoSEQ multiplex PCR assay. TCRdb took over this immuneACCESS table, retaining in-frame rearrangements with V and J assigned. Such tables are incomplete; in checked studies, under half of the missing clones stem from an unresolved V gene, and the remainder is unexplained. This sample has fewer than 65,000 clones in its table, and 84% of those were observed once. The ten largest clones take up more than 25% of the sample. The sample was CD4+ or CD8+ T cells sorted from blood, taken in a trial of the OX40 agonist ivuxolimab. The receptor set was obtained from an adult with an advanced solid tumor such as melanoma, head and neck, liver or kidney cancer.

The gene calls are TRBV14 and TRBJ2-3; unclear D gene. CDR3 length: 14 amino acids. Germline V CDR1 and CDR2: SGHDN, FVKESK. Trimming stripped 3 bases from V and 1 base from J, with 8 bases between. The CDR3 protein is CASSQASGTDTQYF. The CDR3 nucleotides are TGTGCCAGCAGCCAGGCCTCAGGCACAGATACGCAGTATTTT. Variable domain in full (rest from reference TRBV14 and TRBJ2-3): EAGVTQFPSHSVIEKGQTVTLRCDPISGHDNLYWYRRVMGKEIKFLLHFVKESKQDESGMPNNRFLAERTGGTYSTLKVQPAELEDSGVYFCASSQASGTDTQYFGPGTRLTVL.

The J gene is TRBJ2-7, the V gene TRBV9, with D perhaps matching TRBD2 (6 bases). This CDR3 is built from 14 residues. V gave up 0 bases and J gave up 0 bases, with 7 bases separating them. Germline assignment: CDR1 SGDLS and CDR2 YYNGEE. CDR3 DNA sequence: TGTGCCAGCAGCGTAGGGGGACTCTCCTACGAGCAGTACTTC. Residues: CASSVGGLSYEQYF.

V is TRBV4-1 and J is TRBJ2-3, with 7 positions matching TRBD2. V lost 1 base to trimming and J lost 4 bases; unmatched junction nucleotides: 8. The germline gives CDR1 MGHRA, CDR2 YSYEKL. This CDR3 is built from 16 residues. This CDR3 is CASSQVAGPIPDTQYF. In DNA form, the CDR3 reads TGCGCCAGCAGCCAAGTAGCGGGCCCAATACCAGATACGCAGTATTTT.

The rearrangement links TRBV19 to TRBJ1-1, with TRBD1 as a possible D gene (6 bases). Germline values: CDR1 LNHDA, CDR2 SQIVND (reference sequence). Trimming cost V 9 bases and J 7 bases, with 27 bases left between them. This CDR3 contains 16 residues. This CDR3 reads CASRSGRGELTVEAFF. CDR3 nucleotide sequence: TGTGCCAGCAGGAGCGGAAGGGGGGAACTTACGGTTGAAGCTTTCTTT.

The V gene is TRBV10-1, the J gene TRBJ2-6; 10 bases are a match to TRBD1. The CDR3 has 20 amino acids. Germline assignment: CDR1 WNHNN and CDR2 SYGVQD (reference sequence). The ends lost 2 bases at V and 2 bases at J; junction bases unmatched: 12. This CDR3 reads CASSEGTGDLLATGANVLTF. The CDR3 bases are TGCGCCAGCAGTGAGGGGACAGGGGATTTACTAGCTACTGGGGCCAACGTCCTGACTTTC.

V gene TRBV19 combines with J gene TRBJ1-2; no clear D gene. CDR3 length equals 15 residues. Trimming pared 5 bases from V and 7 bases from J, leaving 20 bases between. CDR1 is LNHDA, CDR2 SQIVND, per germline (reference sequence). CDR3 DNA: TGTGCCAGTAGTGTTCGTGATGACTTAGGGATTGGCTACACCTTC. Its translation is CASSVRDDLGIGYTF. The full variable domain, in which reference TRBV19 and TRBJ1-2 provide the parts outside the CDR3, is DGGITQSPKYLFRKEGQNVTLSCEQNLNHDAMYWYRQDPGQGLRLIYYSQIVNDFQKGDIAEGYSVSREKKESFPLTVTSAQKNPTAFYLCASSVRDDLGIGYTFGSGTRLTVV.

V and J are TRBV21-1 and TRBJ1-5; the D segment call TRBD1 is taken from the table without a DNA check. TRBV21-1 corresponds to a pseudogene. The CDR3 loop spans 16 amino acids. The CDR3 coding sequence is TGTGCCAGCAGCAAAGTACACAGATTGAGCAATCAGCCCCAGCATTTT. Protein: CASSKVHRLSNQPQHF.

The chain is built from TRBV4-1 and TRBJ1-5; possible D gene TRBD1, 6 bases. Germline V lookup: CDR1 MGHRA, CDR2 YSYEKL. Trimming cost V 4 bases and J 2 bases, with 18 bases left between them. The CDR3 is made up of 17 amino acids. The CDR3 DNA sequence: TGCGCCAGCAGCCCCCGGGACACCTATAGAGGCAATCAGCCCCAGCATTTT. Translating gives CASSPRDTYRGNQPQHF.

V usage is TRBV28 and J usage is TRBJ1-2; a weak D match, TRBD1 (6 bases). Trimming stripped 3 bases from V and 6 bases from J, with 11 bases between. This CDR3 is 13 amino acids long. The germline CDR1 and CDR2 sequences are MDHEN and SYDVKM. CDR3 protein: CASSFYGGDGYTF. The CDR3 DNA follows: TGTGCCAGCAGTTTTTACGGGGGCGATGGCTACACCTTC.

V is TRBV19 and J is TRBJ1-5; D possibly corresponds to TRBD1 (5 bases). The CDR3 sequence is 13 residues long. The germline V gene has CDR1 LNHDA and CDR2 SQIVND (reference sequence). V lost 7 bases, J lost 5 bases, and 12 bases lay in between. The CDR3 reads CASNGGEHQPQHF. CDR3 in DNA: TGTGCCAGTAATGGAGGGGAGCATCAGCCCCAGCATTTT.

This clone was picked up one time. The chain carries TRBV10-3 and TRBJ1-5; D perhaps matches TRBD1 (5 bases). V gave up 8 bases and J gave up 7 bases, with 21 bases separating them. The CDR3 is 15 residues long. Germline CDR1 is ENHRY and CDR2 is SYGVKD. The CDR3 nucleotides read TGTGCCATCTTTTGTTTACGCAGGGTCAAGCAGCCCCAGCATTTT. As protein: CAIFCLRRVKQPQHF.

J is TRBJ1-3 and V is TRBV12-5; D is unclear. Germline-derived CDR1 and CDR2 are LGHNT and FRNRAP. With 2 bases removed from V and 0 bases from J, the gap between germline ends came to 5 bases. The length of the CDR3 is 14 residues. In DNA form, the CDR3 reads TGTGCTAGTGGTTTGAACCTCTCTGGAAACACCATATATTTT. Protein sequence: CASGLNLSGNTIYF.

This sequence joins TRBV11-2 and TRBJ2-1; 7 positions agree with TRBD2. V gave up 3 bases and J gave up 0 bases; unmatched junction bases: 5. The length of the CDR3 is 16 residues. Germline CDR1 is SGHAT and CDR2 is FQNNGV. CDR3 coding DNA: TGTGCCAGCAGCTTGATGCGGGAGAGCTCCTACAATGAGCAGTTCTTC. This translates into CASSLMRESSYNEQFF.

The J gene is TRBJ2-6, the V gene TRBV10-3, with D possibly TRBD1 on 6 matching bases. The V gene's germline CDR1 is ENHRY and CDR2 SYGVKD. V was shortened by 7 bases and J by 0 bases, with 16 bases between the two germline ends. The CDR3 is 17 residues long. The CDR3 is CAITKGVLSSGANVLTF. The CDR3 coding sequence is TGTGCCATCACCAAGGGGGTTCTGAGCTCTGGGGCCAACGTCCTGACTTTC.

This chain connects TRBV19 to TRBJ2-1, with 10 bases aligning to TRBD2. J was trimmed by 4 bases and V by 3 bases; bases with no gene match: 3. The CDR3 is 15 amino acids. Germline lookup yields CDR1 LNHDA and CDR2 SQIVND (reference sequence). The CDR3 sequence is CASSIPGLAYNEQFF. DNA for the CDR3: TGTGCCAGTAGTATTCCGGGACTAGCGTACAATGAGCAGTTCTTC.

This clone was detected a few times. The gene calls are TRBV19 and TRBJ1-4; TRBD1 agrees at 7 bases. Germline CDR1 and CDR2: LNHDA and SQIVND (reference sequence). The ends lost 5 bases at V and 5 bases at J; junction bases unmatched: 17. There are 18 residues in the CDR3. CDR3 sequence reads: CASSPRTGASSSNEKLFF. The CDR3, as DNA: TGTGCCAGTAGTCCACGGACAGGTGCATCGTCATCCAATGAAAAACTGTTTTTT. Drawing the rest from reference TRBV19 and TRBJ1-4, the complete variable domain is DGGITQSPKYLFRKEGQNVTLSCEQNLNHDAMYWYRQDPGQGLRLIYYSQIVNDFQKGDIAEGYSVSREKKESFPLTVTSAQKNPTAFYLCASSPRTGASSSNEKLFFGSGTQLSVL.

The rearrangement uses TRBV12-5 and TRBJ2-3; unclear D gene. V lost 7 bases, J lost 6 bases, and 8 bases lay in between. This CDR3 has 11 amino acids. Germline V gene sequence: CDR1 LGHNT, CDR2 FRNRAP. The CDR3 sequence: CASEKTDTQYF. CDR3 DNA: TGTGCTAGTGAAAAGACGGATACGCAGTATTTT. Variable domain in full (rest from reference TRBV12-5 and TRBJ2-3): DARVTQTPRHKVTEMGQEVTMRCQPILGHNTVFWYRQTMMQGLELLAYFRNRAPLDDSGMPKDRFSAEMPDATLATLKIQPSEPRDSAVYFCASEKTDTQYFGPGTRLTVL.

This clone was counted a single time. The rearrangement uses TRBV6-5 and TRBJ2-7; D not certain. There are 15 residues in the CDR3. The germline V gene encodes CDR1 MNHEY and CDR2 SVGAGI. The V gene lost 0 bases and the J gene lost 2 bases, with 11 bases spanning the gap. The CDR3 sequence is CASSYSSRYPYEQYF. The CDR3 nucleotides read TGTGCCAGCAGTTACTCGAGCAGGTACCCCTACGAGCAGTACTTC.

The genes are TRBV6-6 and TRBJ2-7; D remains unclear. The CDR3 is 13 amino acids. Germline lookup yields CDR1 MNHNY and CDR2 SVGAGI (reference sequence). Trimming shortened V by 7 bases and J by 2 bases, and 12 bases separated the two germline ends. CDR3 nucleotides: TGTGCCAGCACTTCGCTGGGGACCTACGAGCAGTACTTC. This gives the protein CASTSLGTYEQYF.

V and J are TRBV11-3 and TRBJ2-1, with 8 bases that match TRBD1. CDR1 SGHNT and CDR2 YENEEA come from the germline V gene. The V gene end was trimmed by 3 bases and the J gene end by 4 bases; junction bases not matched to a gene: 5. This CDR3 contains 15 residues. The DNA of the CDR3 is TGTGCCAGCAGCTTCGGACAGGGACTTTACAATGAGCAGTTCTTC. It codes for CASSFGQGLYNEQFF. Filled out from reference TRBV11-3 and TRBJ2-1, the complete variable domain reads EAGVVQSPRYKIIEKKQPVAFWCNPISGHNTLYWYLQNLGQGPELLIRYENEEAVDDSQLPKDRFSAERLKGVDSTLKIQPAELGDSAVYLCASSFGQGLYNEQFFGPGTRLTVL.